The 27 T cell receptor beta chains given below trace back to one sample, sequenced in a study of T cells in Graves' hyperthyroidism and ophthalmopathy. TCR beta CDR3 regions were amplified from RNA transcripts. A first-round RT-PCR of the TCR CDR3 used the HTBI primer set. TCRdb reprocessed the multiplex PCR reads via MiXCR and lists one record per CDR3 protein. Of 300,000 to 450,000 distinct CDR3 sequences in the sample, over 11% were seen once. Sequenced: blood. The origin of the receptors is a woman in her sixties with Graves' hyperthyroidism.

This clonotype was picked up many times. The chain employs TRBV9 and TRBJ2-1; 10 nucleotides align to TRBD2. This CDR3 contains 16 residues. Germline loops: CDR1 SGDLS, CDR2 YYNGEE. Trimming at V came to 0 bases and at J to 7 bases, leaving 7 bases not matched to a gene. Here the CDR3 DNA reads TGTGCCAGCAGCGTAGCATCTAGCGGGAGAATAAATGAGCAGTTCTTC. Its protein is CASSVASSGRINEQFF.

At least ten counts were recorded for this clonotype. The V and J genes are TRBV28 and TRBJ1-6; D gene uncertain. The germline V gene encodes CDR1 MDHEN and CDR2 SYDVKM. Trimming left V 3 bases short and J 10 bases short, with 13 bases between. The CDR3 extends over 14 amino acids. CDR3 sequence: CASSFLRPGSPLHF. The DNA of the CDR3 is TGTGCCAGCAGTTTCCTCCGCCCTGGGTCACCCCTCCACTTT.

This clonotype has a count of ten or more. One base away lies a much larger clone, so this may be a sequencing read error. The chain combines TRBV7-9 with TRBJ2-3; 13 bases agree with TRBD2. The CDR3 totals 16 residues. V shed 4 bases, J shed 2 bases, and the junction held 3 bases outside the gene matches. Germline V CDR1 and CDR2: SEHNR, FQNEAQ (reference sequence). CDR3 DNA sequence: TGTGCCAGCAGCTCCGGGACTAGCGGGATCACAGATACGCAGTATTTT. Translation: CASSSGTSGITDTQYF.

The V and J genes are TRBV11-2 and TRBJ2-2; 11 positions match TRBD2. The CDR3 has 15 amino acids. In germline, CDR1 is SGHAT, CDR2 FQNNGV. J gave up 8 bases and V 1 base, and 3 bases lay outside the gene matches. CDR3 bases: TGTGCCAGCAGCTTAGTTACTAGCGGGAGTGGGGAGCTGTTTTTT. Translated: CASSLVTSGSGELFF.

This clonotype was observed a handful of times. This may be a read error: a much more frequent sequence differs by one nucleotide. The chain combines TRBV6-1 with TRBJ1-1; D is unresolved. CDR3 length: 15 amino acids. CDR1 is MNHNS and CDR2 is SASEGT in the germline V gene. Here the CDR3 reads CASSESVTLNTKAFF. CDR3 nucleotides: TGTGCCAGCAGTGAATCGGTCACCCTGAACACTAAAGCTTTCTTT.

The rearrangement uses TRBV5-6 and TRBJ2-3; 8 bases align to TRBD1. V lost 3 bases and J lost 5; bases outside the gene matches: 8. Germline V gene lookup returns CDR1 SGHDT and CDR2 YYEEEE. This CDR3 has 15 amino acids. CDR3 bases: TGTGCCAGCAGCTCTGGACAGGGACCGGGAGATACGCAGTATTTT. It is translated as CASSSGQGPGDTQYF.

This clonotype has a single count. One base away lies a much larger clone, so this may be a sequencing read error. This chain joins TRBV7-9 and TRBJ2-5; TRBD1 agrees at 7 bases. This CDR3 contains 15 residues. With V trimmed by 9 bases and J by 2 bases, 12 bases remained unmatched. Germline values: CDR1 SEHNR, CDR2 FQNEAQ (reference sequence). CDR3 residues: CASTVMGQQQETQYF. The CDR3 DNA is TGTGCCAGTACAGTGATGGGACAGCAACAAGAGACCCAGTACTTC.

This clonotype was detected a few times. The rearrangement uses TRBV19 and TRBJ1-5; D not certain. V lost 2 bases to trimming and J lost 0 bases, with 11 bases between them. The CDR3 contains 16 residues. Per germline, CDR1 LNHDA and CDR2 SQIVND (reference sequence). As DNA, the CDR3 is TGTGCCAGTAGTATATCGGGCCGCAATAGCAATCAGCCCCAGCATTTT. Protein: CASSISGRNSNQPQHF.

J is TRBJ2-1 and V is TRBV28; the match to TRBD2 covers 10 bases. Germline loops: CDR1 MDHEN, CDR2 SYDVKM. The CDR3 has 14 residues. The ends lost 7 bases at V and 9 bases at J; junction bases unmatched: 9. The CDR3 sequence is CASTTSGIGSEQFF. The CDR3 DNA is TGTGCCAGCACTACTAGCGGGATCGGAAGTGAGCAGTTCTTC.

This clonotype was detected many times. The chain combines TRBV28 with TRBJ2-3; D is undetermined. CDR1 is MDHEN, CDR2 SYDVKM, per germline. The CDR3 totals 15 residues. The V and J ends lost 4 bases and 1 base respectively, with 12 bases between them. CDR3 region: CASSSRGEGTDTQYF. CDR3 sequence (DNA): TGTGCCAGCAGTTCTCGCGGAGAAGGCACAGATACGCAGTATTTT.

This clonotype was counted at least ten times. CDR3 in DNA: TGTGCCAGCAGCTTAGGGGACACCAATCAGCCCCAGCATTTT. Translated: CASSLGDTNQPQHF. The chain is built from TRBV7-9 and TRBJ1-5, with D tentatively TRBD1 (6 bases). The V end lost 1 base, the J end lost 3 bases, and 7 bases lay between the germline ends. This CDR3 comprises 14 residues. Per the germline V gene, CDR1 is SEHNR and CDR2 is FQNEAQ (reference sequence).

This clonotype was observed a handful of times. CDR3 nucleotides: TGTGCCAGCAGTCAGACAGGGCTTGGAAACACCATATATTTT. Translating gives CASSQTGLGNTIYF. The chain combines TRBV27 with TRBJ1-3, with 7 bases that match TRBD1. Germline CDR1 and CDR2: MNHEY and SMNVEV (reference sequence). V was clipped by 5 bases and J by 3 bases; unmatched bases: 4. The CDR3 spans 14 residues.

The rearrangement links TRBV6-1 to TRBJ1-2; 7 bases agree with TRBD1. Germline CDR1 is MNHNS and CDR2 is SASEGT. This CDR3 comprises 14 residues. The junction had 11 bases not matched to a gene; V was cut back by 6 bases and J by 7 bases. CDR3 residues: CASSHRGGQSGYTF. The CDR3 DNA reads TGTGCCAGCAGCCACAGAGGGGGCCAGTCTGGCTACACCTTC.

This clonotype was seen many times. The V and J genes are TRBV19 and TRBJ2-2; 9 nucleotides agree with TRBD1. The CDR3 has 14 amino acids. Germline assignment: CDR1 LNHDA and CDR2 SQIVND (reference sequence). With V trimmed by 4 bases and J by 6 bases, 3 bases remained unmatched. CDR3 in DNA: TGTGCCAGTAGTAACGGACAGGGGTCCGGGGAGCTGTTTTTT. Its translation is CASSNGQGSGELFF.

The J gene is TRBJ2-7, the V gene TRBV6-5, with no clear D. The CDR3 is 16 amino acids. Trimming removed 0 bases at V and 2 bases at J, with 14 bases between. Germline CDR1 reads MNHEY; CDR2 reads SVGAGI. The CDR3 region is CASSYSSVRVPYEQYF. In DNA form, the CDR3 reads TGTGCCAGCAGTTACTCGAGCGTCCGGGTCCCCTACGAGCAGTACTTC.

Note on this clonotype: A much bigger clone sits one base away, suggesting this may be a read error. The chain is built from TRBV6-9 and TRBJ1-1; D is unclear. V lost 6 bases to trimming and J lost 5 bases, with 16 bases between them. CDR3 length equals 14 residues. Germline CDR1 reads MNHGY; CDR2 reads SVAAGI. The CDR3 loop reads CASSYEMRWTEAFF. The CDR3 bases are TGTGCCAGCAGCTATGAGATGAGGTGGACTGAAGCTTTCTTT.

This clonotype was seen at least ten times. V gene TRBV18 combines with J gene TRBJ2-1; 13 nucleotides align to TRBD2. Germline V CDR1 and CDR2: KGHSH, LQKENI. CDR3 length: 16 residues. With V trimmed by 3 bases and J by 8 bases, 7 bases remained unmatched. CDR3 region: CASSPGGLAGMDEQFF. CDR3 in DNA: TGTGCCAGCTCACCCGGGGGACTAGCGGGAATGGATGAGCAGTTCTTC. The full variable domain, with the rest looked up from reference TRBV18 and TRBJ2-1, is NAGVMQNPRHLVRRRGQEARLRCSPMKGHSHVYWYRQLPEEGLKFMVYLQKENIIDESGMPKERFSAEFPKEGPSILRIQQVVRGDSAAYFCASSPGGLAGMDEQFFGPGTRLTVL.

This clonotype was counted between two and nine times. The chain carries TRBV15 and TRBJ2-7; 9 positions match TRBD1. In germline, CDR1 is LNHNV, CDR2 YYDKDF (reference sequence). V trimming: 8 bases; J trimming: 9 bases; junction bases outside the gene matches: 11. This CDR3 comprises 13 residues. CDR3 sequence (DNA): TGTGCCACCGGTAGACAGGGGGTCCTGGGGCAGTACTTC. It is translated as CATGRQGVLGQYF.

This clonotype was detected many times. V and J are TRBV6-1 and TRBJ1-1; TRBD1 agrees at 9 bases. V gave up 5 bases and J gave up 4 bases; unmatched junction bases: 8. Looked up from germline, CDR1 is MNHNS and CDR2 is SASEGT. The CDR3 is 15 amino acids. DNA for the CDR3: TGTGCCAGCAGTTATACAGGGGGCCAAGGCACTGAAGCTTTCTTT. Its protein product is CASSYTGGQGTEAFF.

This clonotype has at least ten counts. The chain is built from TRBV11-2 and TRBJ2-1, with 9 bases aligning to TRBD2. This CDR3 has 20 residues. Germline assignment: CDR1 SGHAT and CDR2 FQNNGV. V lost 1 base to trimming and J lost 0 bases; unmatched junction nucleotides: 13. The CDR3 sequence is CASSLARLAAGESSYNEQFF. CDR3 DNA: TGTGCCAGCAGCTTAGCTCGACTAGCGGCGGGGGAGTCCTCCTACAATGAGCAGTTCTTC.

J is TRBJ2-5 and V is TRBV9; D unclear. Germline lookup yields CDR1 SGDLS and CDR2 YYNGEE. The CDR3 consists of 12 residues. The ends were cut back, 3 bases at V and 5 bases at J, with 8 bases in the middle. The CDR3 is CASSGDGETQYF. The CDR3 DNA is TGTGCCAGCAGCGGGGATGGGGAGACCCAGTACTTC.

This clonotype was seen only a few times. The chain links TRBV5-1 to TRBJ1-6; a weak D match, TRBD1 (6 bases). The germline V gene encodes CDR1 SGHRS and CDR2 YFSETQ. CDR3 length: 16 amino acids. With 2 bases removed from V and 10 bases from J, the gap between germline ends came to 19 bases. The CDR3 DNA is TGCGCCAGCAGCTTAGGCGGGTCAAGCAGGGGATCACCCCTCCACTTT. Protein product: CASSLGGSSRGSPLHF.

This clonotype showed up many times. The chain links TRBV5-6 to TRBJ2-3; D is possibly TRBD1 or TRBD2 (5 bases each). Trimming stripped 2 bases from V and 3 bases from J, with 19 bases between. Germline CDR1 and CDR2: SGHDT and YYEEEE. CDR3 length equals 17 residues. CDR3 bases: TGTGCCAGCAGCTTTGGGGGAATAGCTTTTAGGACAGATACGCAGTATTTT. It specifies CASSFGGIAFRTDTQYF.

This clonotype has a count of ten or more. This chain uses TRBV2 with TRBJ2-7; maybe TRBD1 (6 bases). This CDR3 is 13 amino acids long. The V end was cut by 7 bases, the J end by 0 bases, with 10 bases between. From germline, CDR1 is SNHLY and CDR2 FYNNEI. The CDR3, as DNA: TGTGCCAGCACCCGGGACATCTCCTACGAGCAGTACTTC. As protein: CASTRDISYEQYF.

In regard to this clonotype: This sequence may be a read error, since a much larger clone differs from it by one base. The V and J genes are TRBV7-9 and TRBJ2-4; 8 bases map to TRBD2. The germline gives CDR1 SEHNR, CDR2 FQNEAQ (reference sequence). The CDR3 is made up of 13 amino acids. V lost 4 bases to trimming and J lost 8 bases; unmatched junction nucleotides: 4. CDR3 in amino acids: CASSSHGGDIQYF. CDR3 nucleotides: TGTGCCAGCAGCTCCCACGGGGGGGACATTCAGTACTTC.

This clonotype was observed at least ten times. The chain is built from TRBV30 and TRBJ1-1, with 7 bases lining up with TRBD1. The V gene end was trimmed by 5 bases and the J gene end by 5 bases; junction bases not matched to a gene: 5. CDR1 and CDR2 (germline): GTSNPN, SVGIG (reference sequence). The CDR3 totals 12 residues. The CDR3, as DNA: TGTGCCTGGGCACAGGGGTGGACTGAAGCTTTCTTT. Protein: CAWAQGWTEAFF.

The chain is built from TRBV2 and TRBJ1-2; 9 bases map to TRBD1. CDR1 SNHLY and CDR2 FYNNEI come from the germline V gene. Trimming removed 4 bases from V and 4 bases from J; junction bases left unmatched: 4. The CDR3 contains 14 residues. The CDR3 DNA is TGTGCCAGCAGTGGGACAGGGGACCCCTATGGCTACACCTTC. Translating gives CASSGTGDPYGYTF.